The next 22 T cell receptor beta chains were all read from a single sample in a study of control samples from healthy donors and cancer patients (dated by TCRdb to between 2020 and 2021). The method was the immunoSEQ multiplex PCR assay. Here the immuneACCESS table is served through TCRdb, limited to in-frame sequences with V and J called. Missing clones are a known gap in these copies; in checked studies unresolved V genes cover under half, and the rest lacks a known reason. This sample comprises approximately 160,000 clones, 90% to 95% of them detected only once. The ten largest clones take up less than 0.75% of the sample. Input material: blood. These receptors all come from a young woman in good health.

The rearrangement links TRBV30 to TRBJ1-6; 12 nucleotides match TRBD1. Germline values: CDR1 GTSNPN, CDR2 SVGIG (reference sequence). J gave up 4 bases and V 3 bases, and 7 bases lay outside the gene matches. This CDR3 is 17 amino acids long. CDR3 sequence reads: CAWSAGTGGRYNSPLHF. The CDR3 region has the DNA TGTGCCTGGAGCGCCGGGACAGGGGGCCGTTATAATTCACCCCTCCACTTT. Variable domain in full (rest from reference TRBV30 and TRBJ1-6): SQTIHQWPATLVQPVGSPLSLECTVEGTSNPNLYWYRQAAGRGLQLLFYSVGIGQISSEVPQNLSASRPQDRQFILSSKKLLLSDSGFYLCAWSAGTGGRYNSPLHFGNGTRLTVT.

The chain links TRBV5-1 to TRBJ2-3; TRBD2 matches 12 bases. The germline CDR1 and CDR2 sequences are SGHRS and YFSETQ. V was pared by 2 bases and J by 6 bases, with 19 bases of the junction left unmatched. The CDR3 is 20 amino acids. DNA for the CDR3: TGCGCCAGCAGCTTAGCGGTCTCTAGCGGGAGGGCGAGAGGTGGCGATACGCAGTATTTT. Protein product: CASSLAVSSGRARGGDTQYF. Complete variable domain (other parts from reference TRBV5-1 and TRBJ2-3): KAGVTQTPRYLIKTRGQQVTLSCSPISGHRSVSWYQQTPGQGLQFLFEYFSETQRNKGNFPGRFSGRQFSNSRSEMNVSTLELGDSALYLCASSLAVSSGRARGGDTQYFGPGTRLTVL.

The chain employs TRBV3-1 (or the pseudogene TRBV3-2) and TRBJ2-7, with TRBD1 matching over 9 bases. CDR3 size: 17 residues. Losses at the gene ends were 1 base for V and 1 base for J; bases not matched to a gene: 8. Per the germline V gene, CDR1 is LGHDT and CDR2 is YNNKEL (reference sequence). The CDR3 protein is CASSQGLGTGTSYEQYF. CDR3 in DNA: TGTGCCAGCAGCCAAGGCCTCGGGACAGGGACATCCTACGAGCAGTACTTC.

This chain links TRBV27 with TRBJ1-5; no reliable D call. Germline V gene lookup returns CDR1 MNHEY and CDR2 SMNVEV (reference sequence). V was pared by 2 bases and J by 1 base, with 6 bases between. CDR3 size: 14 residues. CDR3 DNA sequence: TGTGCCAGCAGTTTAGGGAGCAGCAATCAGCCCCAGCATTTT. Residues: CASSLGSSNQPQHF.

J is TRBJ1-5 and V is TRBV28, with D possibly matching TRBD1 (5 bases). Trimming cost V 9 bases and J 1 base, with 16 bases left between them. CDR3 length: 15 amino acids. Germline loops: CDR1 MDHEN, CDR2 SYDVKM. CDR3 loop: CASDKGIWSNQPQHF. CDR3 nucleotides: TGTGCCAGTGATAAGGGGATTTGGAGCAATCAGCCCCAGCATTTT.

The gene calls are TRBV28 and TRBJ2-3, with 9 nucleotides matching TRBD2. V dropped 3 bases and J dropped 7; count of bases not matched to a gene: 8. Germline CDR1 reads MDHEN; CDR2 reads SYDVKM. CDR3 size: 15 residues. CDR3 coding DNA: TGTGCCAGCAGTTTGTTAGCGGGGGAAGTAAATACGCAGTATTTT. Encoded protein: CASSLLAGEVNTQYF.

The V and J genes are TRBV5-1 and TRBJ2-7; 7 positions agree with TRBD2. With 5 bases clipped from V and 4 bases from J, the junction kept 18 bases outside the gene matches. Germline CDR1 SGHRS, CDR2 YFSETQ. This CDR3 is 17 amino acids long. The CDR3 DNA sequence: TGCGCCAGCAGTCAACCTCTCGCGGGAGAATCATATTACGAGCAGTACTTC. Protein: CASSQPLAGESYYEQYF.

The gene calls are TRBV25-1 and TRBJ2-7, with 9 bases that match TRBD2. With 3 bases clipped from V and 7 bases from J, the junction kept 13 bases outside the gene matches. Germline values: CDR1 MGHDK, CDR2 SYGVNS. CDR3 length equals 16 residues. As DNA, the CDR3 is TGTGCCAGCAGTGATCTTAGCGCGGGGGGGGTACGGGAGCAGTACTTC. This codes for CASSDLSAGGVREQYF.

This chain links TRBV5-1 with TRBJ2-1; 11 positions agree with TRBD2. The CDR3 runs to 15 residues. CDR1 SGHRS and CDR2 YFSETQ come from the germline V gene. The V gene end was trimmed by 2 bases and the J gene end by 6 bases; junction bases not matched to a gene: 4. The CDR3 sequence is CASSLLAGVFNEQFF. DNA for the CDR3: TGCGCCAGCAGCTTACTAGCGGGGGTTTTCAATGAGCAGTTCTTC.

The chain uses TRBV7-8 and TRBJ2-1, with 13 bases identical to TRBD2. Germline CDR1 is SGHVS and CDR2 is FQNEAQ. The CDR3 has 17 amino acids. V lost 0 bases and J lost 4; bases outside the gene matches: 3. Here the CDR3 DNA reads TGTGCCAGCAGCTTAGCGACGGGACTAGCGGGATACAATGAGCAGTTCTTC. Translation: CASSLATGLAGYNEQFF.

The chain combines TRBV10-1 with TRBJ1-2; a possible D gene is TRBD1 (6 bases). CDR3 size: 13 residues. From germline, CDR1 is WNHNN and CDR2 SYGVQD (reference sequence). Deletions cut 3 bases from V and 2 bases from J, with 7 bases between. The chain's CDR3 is CASSDGGNYGYTF. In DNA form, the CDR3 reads TGCGCCAGCAGTGATGGGGGCAACTATGGCTACACCTTC.

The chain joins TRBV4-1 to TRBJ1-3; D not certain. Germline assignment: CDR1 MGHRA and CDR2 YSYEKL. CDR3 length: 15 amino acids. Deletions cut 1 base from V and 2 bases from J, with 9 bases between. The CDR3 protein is CASSQGGGTGNTIYF. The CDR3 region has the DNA TGCGCCAGCAGCCAAGGGGGTGGGACTGGAAACACCATATATTTT.

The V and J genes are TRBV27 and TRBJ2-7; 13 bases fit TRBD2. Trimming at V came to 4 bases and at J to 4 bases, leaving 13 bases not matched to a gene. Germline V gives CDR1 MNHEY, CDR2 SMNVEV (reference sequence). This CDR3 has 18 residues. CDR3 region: CASSSQRTGLAGVYEQYF. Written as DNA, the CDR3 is TGTGCCAGCAGTTCCCAGAGAACCGGACTAGCGGGAGTGTACGAGCAGTACTTC.

In DNA, the CDR3 is TGTGCCACCAGGGCGGCCCGTTCTTTGCACACCATATATTTT. Its translation: CATRAARSLHTIYF. V gene TRBV24-1 combines with J gene TRBJ1-3; no clear D. V was shortened by 7 bases and J by 8 bases, with 17 bases between the two germline ends. There are 14 residues in the CDR3. Germline V gives CDR1 KGHDR, CDR2 SFDVKD.

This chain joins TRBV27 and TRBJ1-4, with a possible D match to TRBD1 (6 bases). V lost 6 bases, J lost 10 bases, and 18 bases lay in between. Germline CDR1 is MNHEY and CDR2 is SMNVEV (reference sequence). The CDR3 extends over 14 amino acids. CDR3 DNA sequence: TGTGCCAGCAGGCCTCACAGGGACGGCGGAAAACTGTTTTTT. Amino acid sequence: CASRPHRDGGKLFF.

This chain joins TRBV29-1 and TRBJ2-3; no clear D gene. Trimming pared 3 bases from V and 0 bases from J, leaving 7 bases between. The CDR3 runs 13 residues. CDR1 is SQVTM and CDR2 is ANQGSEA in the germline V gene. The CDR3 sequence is CSVDGASTDTQYF. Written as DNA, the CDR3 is TGCAGCGTTGACGGCGCTAGCACAGATACGCAGTATTTT.

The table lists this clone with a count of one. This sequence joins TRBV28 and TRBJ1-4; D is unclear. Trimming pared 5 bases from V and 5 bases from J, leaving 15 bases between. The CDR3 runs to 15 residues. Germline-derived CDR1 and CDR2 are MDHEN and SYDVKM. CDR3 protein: CASSTGDEANEKLFF. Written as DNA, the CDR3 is TGTGCCAGCAGTACGGGAGACGAAGCGAATGAAAAACTGTTTTTT.

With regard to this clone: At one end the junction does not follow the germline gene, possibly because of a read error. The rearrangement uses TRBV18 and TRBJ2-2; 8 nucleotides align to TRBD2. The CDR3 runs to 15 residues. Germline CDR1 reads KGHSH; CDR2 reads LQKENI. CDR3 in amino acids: CASSPLAVYTGELFF. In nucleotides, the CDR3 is TGTGCCAGCTCCCCACTAGCGGTTTACACCGGGGAGCTGTTTTTT.

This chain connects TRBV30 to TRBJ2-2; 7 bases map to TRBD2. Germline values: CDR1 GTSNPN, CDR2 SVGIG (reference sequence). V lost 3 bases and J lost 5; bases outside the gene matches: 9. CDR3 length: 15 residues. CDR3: CAWSLGTTETGELFF. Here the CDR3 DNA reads TGTGCCTGGAGCCTCGGGACTACCGAAACCGGGGAGCTGTTTTTT.

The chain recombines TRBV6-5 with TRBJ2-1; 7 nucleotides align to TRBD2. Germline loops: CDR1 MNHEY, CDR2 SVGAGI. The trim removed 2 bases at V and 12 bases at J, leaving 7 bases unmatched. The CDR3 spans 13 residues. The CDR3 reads CASSYDMSSGQFF. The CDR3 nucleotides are TGTGCCAGCAGTTACGATATGTCTAGCGGGCAGTTCTTC.

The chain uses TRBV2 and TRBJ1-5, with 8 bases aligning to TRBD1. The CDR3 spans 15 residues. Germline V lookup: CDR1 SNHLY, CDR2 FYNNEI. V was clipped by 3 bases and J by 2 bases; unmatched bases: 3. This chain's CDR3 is CASSDQGAGNQPQHF. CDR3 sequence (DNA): TGTGCCAGCAGTGATCAGGGGGCGGGCAATCAGCCCCAGCATTTT.

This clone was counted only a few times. CDR3 loop: CASSQRPGNQPQHF. The DNA of the CDR3 is TGTGCCAGCAGTCAACGACCTGGCAATCAGCCCCAGCATTTT. The rearrangement joins TRBV27 to TRBJ1-5; no firm D call. V shed 5 bases and J shed 2 bases, with 10 bases lying between them. The germline CDR1 and CDR2 sequences are MNHEY and SMNVEV (reference sequence). The CDR3 covers 14 residues.